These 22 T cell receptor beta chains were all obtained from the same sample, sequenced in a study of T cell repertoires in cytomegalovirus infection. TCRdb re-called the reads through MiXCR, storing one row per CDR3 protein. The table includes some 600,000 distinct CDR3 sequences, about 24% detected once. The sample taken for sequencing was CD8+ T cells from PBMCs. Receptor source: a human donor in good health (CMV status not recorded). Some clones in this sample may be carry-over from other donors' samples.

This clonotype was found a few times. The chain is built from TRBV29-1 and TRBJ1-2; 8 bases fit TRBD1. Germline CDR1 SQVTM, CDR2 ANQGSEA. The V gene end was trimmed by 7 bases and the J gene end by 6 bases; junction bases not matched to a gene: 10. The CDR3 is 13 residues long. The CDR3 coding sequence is TGCAGCGCCCGGACAGGGATGGGGCATGGCTACACCTTC. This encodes CSARTGMGHGYTF.

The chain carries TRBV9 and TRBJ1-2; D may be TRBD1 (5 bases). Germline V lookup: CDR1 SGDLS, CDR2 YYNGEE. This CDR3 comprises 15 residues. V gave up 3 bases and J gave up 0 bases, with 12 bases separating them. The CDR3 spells CASSDRGDPNYGYTF. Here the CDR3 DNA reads TGTGCCAGCAGCGACCGAGGGGACCCTAACTATGGCTACACCTTC.

This chain's CDR3 is CSVEDGTKTTGELFF. For the CDR3, the DNA is TGCAGCGTTGAAGACGGGACTAAGACCACCGGGGAGCTGTTTTTT. V usage is TRBV29-1 and J usage is TRBJ2-2, with TRBD2 matching 7 bases. CDR1 is SQVTM and CDR2 is ANQGSEA in the germline V gene. J lost 4 bases, V lost 0 bases, and 5 bases had no gene match. CDR3 length: 15 residues.

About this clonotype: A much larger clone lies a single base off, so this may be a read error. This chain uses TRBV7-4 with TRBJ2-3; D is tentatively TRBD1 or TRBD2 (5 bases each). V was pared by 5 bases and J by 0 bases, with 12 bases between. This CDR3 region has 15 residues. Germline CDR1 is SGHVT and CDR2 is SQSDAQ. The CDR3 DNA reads TGTGCCAGCAGCGGGATAGGGGAGAGCACAGATACGCAGTATTTT. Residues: CASSGIGESTDTQYF.

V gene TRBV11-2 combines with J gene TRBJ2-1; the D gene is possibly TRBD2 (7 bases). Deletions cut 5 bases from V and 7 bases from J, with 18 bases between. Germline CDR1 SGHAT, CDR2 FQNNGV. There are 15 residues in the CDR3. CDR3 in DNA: TGTGCCAGCAGCGAATATGGGGGGGCATCAAATGAGCAGTTCTTC. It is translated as CASSEYGGASNEQFF.

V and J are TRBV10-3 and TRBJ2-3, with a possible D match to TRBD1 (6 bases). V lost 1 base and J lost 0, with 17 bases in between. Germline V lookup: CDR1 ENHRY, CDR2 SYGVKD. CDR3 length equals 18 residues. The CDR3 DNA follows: TGTGCCATCAGTGAGTTCCGGTGGGGGCCGGTAAGCACAGATACGCAGTATTTT. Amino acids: CAISEFRWGPVSTDTQYF.

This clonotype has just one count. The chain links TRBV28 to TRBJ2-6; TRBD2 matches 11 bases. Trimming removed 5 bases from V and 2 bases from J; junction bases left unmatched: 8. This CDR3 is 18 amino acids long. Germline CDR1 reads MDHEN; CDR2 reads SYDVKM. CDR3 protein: CASSPLAGGPTGANVLTF. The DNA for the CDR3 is TGTGCCAGCAGTCCCTTAGCGGGGGGGCCAACTGGGGCCAACGTCCTGACTTTC. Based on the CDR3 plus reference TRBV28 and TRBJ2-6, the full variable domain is DVKVTQSSRYLVKRTGEKVFLECVQDMDHENMFWYRQDPGLGLRLIYFSYDVKMKEKGDIPEGYSVSREKKERFSLILESASTNQTSMYLCASSPLAGGPTGANVLTFGAGSRLTVL.

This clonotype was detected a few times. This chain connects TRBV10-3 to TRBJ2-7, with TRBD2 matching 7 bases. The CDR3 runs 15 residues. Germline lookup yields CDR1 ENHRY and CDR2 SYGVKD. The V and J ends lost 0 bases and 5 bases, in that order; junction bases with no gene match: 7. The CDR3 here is CAISESIIAGHEQYF. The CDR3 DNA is TGTGCCATCAGTGAGTCGATAATAGCGGGCCACGAGCAGTACTTC.

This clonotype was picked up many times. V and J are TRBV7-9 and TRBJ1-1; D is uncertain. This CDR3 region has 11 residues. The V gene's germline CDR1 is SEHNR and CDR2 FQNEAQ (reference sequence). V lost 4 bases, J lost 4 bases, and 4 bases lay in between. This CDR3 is CASSSGTEAFF. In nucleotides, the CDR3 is TGTGCCAGCAGCTCGGGCACTGAAGCTTTCTTT.

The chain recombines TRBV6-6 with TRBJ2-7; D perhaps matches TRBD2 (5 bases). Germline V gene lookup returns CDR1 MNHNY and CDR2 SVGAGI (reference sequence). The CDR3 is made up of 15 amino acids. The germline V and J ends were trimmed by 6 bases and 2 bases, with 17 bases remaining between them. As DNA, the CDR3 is TGTGCCAGCAGCCGGTTTATGCTCGGGGCCTACGAGCAGTACGTC. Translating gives CASSRFMLGAYEQYV.

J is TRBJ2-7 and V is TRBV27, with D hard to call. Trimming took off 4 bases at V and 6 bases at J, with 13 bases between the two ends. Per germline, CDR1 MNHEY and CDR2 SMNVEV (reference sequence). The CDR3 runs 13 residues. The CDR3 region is CASSSLTTFEQYF. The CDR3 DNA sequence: TGTGCCAGCAGTTCACTGACGACTTTCGAGCAGTACTTC.

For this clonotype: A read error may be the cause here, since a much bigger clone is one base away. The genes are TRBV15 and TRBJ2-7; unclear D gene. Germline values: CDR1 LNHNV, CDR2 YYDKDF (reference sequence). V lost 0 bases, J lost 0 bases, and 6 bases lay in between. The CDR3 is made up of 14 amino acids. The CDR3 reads CATSRDKASYEQYF. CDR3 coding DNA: TGTGCCACCAGCAGAGACAAGGCCTCCTACGAGCAGTACTTC. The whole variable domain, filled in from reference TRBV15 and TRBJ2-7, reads DAMVIQNPRYQVTQFGKPVTLSCSQTLNHNVMYWYQQKSSQAPKLLFHYYDKDFNNEADTPDNFQSRRPNTSFCFLDIRSPGLGDTAMYLCATSRDKASYEQYFGPGTRLTVT.

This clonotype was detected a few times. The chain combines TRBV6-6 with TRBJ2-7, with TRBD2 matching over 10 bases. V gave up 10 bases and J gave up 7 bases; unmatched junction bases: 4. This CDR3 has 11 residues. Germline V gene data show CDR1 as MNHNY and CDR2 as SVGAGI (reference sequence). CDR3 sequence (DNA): TGTGCCACCGAAGCGGGGGGGGAGCAGTACTTC. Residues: CATEAGGEQYF.

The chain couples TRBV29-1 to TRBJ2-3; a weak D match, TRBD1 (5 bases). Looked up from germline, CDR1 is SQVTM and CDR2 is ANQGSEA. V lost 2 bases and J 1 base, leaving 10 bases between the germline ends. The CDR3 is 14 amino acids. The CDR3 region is CSVENRRRTDTQYF. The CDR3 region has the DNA TGCAGCGTTGAAAACAGGCGCCGCACAGATACGCAGTATTTT.

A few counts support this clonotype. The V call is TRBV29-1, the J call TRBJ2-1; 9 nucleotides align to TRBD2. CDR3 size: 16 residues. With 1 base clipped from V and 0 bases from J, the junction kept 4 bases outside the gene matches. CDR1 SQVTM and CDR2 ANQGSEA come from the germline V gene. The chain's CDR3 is CSVEGSRGGSYNEQFF. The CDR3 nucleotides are TGCAGCGTTGAAGGCTCGCGGGGGGGCTCCTACAATGAGCAGTTCTTC.

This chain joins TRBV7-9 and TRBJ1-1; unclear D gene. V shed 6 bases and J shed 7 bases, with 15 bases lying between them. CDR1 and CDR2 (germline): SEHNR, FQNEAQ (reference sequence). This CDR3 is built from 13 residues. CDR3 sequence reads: CASRQNPLSEAFF. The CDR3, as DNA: TGTGCCAGCAGACAAAATCCTCTCAGTGAAGCTTTCTTT.

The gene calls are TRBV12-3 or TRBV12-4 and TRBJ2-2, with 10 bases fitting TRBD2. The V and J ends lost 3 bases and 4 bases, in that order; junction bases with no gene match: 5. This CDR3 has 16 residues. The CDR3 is CASSFLLAGATGELFF. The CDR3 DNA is TGTGCCAGCAGTTTTCTGCTAGCGGGGGCCACCGGGGAGCTGTTTTTT.

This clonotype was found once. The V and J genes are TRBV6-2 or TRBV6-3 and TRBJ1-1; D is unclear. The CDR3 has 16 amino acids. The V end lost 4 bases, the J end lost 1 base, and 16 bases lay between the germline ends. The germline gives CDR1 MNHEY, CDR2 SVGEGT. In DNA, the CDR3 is TGTGCCAGCAGTTTCCTAGGGTCGCAGACGAACACTGAAGCTTTCTTT. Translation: CASSFLGSQTNTEAFF.

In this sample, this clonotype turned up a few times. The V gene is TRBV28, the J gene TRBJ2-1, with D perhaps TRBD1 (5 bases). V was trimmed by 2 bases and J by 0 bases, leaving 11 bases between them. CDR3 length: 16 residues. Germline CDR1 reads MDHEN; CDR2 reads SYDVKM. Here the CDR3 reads CASSLGAVSSYNEQFF. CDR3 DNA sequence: TGTGCCAGCAGTTTAGGGGCGGTAAGCTCCTACAATGAGCAGTTCTTC.

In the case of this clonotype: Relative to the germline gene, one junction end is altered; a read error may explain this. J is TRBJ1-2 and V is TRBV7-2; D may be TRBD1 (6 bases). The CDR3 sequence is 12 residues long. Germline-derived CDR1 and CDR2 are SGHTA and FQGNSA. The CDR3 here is CTSSSSGRGYTF. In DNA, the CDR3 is TGTACCAGCAGCTCATCGGGCAGGGGCTACACTTTC.

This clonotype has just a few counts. The chain's CDR3 is CAKRDRTDTQYF. The DNA of the CDR3 is TGTGCCAAGCGCGACAGAACAGATACGCAGTATTTT. The rearrangement uses TRBV2 and TRBJ2-3; possibly TRBD1 for D (5 bases). Trimming removed 10 bases from V and 3 bases from J, with 11 bases in between. Germline CDR1 reads SNHLY; CDR2 reads FYNNEI. The CDR3 has 12 residues. Looking up the rest from reference TRBV2 and TRBJ2-3 gives the full variable domain: EPEVTQTPSHQVTQMGQEVILRCVPISNHLYFYWYRQILGQKVEFLVSFYNNEISEKSEIFDDQFSVERPDGSNFTLKIRSTKLEDSAMYFCAKRDRTDTQYFGPGTRLTVL.

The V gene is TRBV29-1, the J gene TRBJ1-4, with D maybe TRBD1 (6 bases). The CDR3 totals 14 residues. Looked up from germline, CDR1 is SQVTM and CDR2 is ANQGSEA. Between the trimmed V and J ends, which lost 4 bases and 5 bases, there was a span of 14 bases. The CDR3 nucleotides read TGCAGCGTTGTTGCCACAGGGACCAATGAAAAACTGTTTTTT. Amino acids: CSVVATGTNEKLFF.